This T cell receptor beta chain was observed in a study of T cell responses to AZD1222 COVID-19 vaccine. TCRdb keeps only in-frame clones here, not all; method: immunoSEQ multiplex PCR. Among 85,000 or so clones listed, around 89% were seen once. The source material was peripheral blood, sampled on day 0 of AZD1222 vaccination. This receptor was taken from an adult in good health.

CDR3 loop: CASSLEPEEKLFF. The CDR3, as DNA: TGCGCCAGCAGCTTGGAGCCAGAGGAAAAACTGTTTTTT. This chain joins TRBV5-1 and TRBJ1-4; D not certain. The CDR3 contains 13 residues. V was clipped by 0 bases and J by 8 bases, with 8 bases between them. Germline assignment: CDR1 SGHRS and CDR2 YFSETQ. Full variable domain (rest looked up from reference TRBV5-1 and TRBJ1-4): KAGVTQTPRYLIKTRGQQVTLSCSPISGHRSVSWYQQTPGQGLQFLFEYFSETQRNKGNFPGRFSGRQFSNSRSEMNVSTLELGDSALYLCASSLEPEEKLFFGSGTQLSVL.